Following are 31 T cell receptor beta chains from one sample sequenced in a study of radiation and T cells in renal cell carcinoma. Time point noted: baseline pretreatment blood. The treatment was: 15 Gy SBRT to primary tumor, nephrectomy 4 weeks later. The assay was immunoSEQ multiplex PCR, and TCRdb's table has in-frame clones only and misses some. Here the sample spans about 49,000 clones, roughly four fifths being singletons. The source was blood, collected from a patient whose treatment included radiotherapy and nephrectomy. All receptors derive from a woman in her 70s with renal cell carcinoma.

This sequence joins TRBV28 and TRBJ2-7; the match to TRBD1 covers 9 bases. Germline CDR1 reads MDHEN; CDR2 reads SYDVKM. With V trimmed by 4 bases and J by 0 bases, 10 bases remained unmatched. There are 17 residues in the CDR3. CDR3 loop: CASSSPQGARSSYEQYF. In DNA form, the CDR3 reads TGTGCCAGCAGTTCCCCACAGGGGGCGCGGAGCTCCTACGAGCAGTACTTC.

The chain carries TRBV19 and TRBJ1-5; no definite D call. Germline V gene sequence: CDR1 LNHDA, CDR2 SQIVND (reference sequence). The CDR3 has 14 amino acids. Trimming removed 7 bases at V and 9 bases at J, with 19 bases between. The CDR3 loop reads CASNRGQRGAPQHF. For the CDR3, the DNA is TGTGCCAGTAATCGCGGGCAGAGAGGTGCGCCCCAGCATTTT.

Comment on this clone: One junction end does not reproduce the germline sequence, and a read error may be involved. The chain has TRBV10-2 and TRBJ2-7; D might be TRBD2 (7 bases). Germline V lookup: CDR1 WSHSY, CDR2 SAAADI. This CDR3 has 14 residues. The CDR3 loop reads CASSVGGPSYELYF. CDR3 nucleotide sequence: TGCGCCAGCAGTGTCGGGGGGCCGAGCTACGAGCTGTACTTC.

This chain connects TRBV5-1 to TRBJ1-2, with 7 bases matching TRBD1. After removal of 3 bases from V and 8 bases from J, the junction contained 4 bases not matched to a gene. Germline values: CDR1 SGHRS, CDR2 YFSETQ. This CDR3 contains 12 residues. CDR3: CASSWDSGGYTF. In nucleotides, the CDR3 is TGCGCCAGCAGCTGGGACAGCGGCGGCTACACCTTC.

As DNA, the CDR3 is TGTGCCAGCAGAACCGGGGGCCCGAGCGGGCAGTACTTC. Its translation is CASRTGGPSGQYF. This sequence joins TRBV6-1 and TRBJ2-7; D may be TRBD1 or TRBD2 (6 bases each). The germline V gene has CDR1 MNHNS and CDR2 SASEGT. The CDR3 loop spans 13 amino acids. V gave up 6 bases and J gave up 9 bases, with 18 bases separating them.

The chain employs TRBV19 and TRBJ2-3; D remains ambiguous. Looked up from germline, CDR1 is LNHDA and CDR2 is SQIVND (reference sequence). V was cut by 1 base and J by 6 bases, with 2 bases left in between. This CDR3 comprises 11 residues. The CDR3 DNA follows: TGTGCCAGTAGTATAGTGGATACGCAGTATTTT. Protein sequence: CASSIVDTQYF.

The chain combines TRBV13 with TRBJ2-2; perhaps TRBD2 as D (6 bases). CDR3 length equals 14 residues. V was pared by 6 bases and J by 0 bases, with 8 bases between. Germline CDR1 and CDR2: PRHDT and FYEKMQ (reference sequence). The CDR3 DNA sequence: TGTGCCAGCAGGCCGGGGGCGAACACCGGGGAGCTGTTTTTT. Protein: CASRPGANTGELFF. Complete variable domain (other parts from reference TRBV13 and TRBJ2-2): AAGVIQSPRHLIKEKRETATLKCYPIPRHDTVYWYQQGPGQDPQFLISFYEKMQSDKGSIPDRFSAQQFSDYHSELNMSSLELGDSALYFCASRPGANTGELFFGEGSRLTVL.

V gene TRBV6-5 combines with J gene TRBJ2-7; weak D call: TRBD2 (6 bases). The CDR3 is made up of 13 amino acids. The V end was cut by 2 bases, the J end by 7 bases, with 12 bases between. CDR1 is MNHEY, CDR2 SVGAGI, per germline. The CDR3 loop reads CASSYAGGREQYF. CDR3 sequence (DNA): TGTGCCAGCAGTTACGCCGGGGGTAGGGAGCAGTACTTC.

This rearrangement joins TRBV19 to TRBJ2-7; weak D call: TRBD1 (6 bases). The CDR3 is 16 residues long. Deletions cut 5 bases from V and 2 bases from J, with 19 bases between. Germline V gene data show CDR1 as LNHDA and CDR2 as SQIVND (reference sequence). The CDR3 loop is CASSPSWTDLAYEQYF. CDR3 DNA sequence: TGTGCCAGTAGTCCATCGTGGACAGATCTAGCCTACGAGCAGTACTTC.

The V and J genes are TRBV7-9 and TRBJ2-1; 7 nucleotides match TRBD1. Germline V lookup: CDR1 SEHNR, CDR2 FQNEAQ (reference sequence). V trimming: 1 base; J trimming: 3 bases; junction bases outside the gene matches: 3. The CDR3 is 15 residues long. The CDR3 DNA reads TGTGCCAGCAGCTTAGACAGGGGCCTCTACAATGAGCAGTTCTTC. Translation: CASSLDRGLYNEQFF.

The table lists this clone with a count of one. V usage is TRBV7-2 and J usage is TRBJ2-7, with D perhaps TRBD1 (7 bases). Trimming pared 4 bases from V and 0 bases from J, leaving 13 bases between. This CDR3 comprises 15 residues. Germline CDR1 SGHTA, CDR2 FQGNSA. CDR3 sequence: CASSYQGDSSYEQYF. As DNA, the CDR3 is TGTGCCAGCAGCTATCAGGGGGACTCCTCCTACGAGCAGTACTTC.

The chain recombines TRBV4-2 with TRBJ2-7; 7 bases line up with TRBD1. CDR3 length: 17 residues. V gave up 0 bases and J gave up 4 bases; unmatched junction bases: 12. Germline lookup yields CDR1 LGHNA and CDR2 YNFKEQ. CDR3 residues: CASSQDAGGHRSYEQYF. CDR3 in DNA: TGTGCCAGCAGCCAAGACGCAGGGGGACATCGGAGTTACGAGCAGTACTTC.

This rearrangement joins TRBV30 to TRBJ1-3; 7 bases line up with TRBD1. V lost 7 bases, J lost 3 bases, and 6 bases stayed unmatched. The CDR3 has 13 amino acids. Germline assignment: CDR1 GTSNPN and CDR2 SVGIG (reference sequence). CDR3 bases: TGTGCCTCCTTGACAGGGAATGGAAACACCATATATTTT. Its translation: CASLTGNGNTIYF. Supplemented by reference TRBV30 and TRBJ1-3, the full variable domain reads SQTIHQWPATLVQPVGSPLSLECTVEGTSNPNLYWYRQAAGRGLQLLFYSVGIGQISSEVPQNLSASRPQDRQFILSSKKLLLSDSGFYLCASLTGNGNTIYFGEGSWLTVV.

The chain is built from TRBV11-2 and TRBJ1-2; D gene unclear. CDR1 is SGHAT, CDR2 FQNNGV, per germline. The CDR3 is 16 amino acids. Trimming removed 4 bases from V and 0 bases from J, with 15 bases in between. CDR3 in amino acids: CASSSWEGGANYGYTF. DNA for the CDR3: TGTGCCAGCAGCTCGTGGGAGGGTGGGGCTAACTATGGCTACACCTTC. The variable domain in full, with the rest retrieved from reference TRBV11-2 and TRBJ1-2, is EAGVAQSPRYKIIEKRQSVAFWCNPISGHATLYWYQQILGQGPKLLIQFQNNGVVDDSQLPKDRFSAERLKGVDSTLKIQPAKLEDSAVYLCASSSWEGGANYGYTFGSGTRLTVV.

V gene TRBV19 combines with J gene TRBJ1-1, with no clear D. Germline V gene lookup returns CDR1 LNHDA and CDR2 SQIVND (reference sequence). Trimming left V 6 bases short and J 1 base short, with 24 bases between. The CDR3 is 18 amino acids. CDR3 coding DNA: TGTGCCAGTAGCTACTTAACTCTTAAGGTCGGGAGGAACACTGAAGCTTTCTTT. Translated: CASSYLTLKVGRNTEAFF.

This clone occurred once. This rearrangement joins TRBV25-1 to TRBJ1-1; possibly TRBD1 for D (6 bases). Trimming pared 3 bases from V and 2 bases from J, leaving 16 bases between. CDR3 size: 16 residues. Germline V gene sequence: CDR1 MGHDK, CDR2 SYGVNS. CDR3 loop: CASSDRTVHENTEAFF. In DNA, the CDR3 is TGTGCCAGCAGTGACCGGACAGTCCATGAAAACACTGAAGCTTTCTTT.

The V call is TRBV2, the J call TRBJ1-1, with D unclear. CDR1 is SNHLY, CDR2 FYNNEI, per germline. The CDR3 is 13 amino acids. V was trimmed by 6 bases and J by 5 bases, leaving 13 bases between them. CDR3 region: CASSQTPETEAFF. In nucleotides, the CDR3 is TGTGCCAGCAGCCAGACCCCGGAGACTGAAGCTTTCTTT.

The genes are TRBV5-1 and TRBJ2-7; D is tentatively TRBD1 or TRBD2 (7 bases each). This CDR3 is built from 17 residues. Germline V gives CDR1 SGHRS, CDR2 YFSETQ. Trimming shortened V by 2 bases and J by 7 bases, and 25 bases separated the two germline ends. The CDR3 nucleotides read TGCGCCAGCAGCTTAGGGGGCAGCGGGGCCCTAGGGGGTGAGCAGTACTTC. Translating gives CASSLGGSGALGGEQYF.

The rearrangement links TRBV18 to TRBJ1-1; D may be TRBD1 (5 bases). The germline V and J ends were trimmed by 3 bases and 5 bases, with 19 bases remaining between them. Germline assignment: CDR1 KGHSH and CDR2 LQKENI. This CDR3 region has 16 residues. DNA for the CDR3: TGTGCCAGCTCACCCCCCGCAGGGACGACGGGAACTGAAGCTTTCTTT. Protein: CASSPPAGTTGTEAFF.

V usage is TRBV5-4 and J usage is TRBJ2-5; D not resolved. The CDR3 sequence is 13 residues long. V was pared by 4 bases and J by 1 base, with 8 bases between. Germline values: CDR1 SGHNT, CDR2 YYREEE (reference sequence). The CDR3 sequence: CASSRQVQETQYF. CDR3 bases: TGTGCCAGCAGCCGACAAGTCCAAGAGACCCAGTACTTC.

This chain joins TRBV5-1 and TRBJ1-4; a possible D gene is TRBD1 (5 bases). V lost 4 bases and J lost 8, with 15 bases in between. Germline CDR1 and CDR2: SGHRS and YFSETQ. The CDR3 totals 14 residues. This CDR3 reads CASSPGGGEEKLFF. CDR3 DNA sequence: TGCGCCAGCAGCCCCGGCGGGGGGGAAGAAAAACTGTTTTTT.

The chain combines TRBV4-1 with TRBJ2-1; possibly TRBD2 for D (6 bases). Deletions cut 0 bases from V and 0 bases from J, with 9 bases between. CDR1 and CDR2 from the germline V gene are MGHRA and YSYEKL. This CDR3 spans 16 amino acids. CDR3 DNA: TGCGCCAGCAGCCAAGATGCGGGGAGCTCCTACAATGAGCAGTTCTTC. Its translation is CASSQDAGSSYNEQFF.

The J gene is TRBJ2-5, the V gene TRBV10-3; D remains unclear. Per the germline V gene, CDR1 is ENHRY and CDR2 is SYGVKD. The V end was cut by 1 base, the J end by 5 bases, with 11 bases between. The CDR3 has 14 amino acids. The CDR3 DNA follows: TGTGCCATCAGTGAGTGGGTCAGCTGGGAGACCCAGTACTTC. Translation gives CAISEWVSWETQYF.

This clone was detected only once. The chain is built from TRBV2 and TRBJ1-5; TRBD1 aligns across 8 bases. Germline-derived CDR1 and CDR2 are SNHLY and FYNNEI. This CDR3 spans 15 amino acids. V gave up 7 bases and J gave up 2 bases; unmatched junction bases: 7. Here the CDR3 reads CASTKKDRGNQPQHF. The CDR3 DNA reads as TGTGCCAGCACCAAGAAGGACAGGGGCAATCAGCCCCAGCATTTT.

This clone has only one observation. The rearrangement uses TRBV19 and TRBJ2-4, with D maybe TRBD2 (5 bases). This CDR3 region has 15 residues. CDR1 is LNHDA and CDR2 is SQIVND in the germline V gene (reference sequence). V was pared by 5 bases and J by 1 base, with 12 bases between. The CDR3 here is CASSAVTGAKNIQYF. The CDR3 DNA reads TGTGCCAGTAGTGCGGTTACGGGGGCCAAAAACATTCAGTACTTC.

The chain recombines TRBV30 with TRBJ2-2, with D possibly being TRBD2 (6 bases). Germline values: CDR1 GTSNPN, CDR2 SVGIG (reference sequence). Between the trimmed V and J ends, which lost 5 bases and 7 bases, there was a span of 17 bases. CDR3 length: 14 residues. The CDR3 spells CAWSASGSVGELFF. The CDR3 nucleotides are TGTGCCTGGTCAGCCTCCGGGAGTGTCGGGGAGCTGTTTTTT.

DNA for the CDR3: TGTGCCAGCAGCCAGGGGAGGGGGCTGAGCAATCAGCCCCAGCATTTT. The encoded protein is CASSQGRGLSNQPQHF. This sequence joins TRBV7-8 and TRBJ1-5; 7 nucleotides agree with TRBD1. The CDR3 runs to 16 residues. Germline V lookup: CDR1 SGHVS, CDR2 FQNEAQ. V lost 5 bases, J lost 1 base, and 8 bases stayed unmatched. Based on the CDR3 plus reference TRBV7-8 and TRBJ1-5, the full variable domain is GAGVSQSPRYKVAKRGQDVALRCDPISGHVSLFWYQQALGQGPEFLTYFQNEAQLDKSGLPSDRFFAERPEGSVSTLKIQRTQQEDSAVYLCASSQGRGLSNQPQHFGDGTRLSIL.

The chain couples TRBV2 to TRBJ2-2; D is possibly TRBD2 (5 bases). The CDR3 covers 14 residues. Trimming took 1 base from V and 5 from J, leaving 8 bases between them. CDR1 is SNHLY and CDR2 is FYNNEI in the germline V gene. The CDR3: CASSEGRRTGELFF. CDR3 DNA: TGTGCCAGCAGTGAAGGCAGGAGGACCGGGGAGCTGTTTTTT.

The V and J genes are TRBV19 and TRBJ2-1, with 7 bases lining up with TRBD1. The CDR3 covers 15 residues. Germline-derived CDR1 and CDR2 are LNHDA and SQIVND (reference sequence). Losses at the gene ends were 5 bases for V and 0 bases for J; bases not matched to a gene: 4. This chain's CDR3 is CASSPDRSSYNEQFF. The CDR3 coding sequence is TGTGCCAGTAGTCCGGACAGGAGCTCCTACAATGAGCAGTTCTTC.

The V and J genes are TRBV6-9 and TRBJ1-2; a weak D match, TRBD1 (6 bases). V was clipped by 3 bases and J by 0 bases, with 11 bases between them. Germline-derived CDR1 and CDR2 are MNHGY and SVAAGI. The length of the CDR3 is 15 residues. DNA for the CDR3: TGTGCCAGCAGTTACCGGGACACCCCTAACTATGGCTACACCTTC. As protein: CASSYRDTPNYGYTF.

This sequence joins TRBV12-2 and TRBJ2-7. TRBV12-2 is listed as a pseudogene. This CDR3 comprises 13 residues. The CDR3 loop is CASPPELDYEQYF. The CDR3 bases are TGTGCAAGTCCCCCTGAGTTGGACTACGAGCAGTACTTC.